Listed here is a single T cell receptor beta chain. The clone's antigen remains unknown. The record has no base qualities; no much larger clone is one base away. The sample is drawn from a study of T cell responses to AZD1222 COVID-19 vaccine (dated by TCRdb to the early 2020s). About the full investigation: A total of 230 or so trial participants underwent TCR sequencing, of whom around 200 received two doses of AZD1222 and approximately 25 received two doses of the MenACWY control vaccine. Trial participants were enrolled by age into 18-55, 56-69 and 70-plus year subgroups, with roughly 160, 29 and 62 TCR-sequenced participants respectively. The study at large found these results: The vaccine-associated CD4 TCRs covered the entire spike protein, and the dominant responses fell in regions 160-218 and 743-854. A significant rise in spike-specific TCR breadth and depth was observed after two AZD1222 doses relative to day 0 and relative to MenACWY recipients. Nearly half of unique spike-specific TCRs reportedly recognized epitopes outside regions mutated in the B.1.351 and B.1.1.7 variants. Conclusions about previously exposed vaccinees were limited because only six AZD1222 recipients were SARS-CoV-2 seropositive at baseline. Because no day 14 peak-response samples were available, repertoires were characterized only after the peak T cell response. Most participants were white British and females outnumbered males, and the authors suggested that clonal diversity may have been underestimated. The 56-69-year group was small, and its depth increase did not reach significance, likely because of low power.

The CDR3 regions of human TCRbeta chains were analyzed by immunosequencing. From the authors' description of their analysis: TCRs in the repertoires were compared against a reference library of SARS-CoV-2-specific TCRs that had been generated with the MIRA antigen-specificity platform. Breadth meant the fraction of unique TCRs that were SARS-CoV-2-associated, whereas depth meant the fraction of total T cells that were SARS-CoV-2-associated. Using the MIRA data, each spike-specific TCR was assigned both to the spike region to which the TCR was reactive and to a CD4 or CD8 class. Log10-transformed breadth and depth values were compared by one-way ANOVA with Sidak's multiple comparisons tests. The table comes from immuneACCESS by way of TCRdb, which keeps in-frame sequences with V and J called. Part of the clones is missing from these tables; in studies checked, under half for an unresolved V gene and the rest for unknown reasons. V and J calls plus clone size are reproduced from that table; the DNA served to infer D and trimming. A total of 150,000 to 200,000 clones appear in this sample, approximately 91% of them only once. Nearly 3.5% of the sample rests with the top ten.

The time point label corresponds to: about 28 days (+/-7) after the second vaccine dose. AZD1222 recipients given second doses at about 4 weeks or at about 12 weeks were pooled, since spike-specific TCR depth and breadth were not found to differ between the two schedules. The vaccinee samples were drawn from two UK trials, COV001 and COV002, one of which was a single-blind randomized controlled phase 2/3 trial testing AZD1222 (ChAdOx1 nCoV-19) in healthy adults. Trial participant PBMC samples were collected at day 0 and day 28 after the second dose for TCRbeta chain sequencing. V and J are truncated by 2 bases and 7 bases respectively, leaving an intervening sequence of 12 bases. Its CDR3 holds 13 amino acids, cysteine through phenylalanine. Solely the CDR3 DNA is kept, with 39 bases framed from the first base. The germline V gene supplies CDR1 MDHEN and CDR2 SYDVKM.

Sequencing used peripheral blood, obtained 28 days after the second AZD1222 dose. The chain couples TRBV28 to TRBJ2-7; TRBD1 is a possible D gene, resting on 6 matching bases. The clonotype comes from an adult who received the AZD1222 COVID-19 vaccine. The CDR3 region reads CASSLPGTYEQYF. The base sequence is TGTGCCAGCAGTTTACCCGGGACATATGAGCAGTACTTC.